The 21 T cell receptor beta chains presented below share a single source sample, sequenced in a study of OX40 agonist ivuxolimab in advanced cancers. The repertoire was sequenced with immunoSEQ multiplex PCR; TCRdb's copy has only in-frame clones and lacks some. The profile covers more than 55,000 clones, with roughly 88% appearing a single time and roughly 1.2% taken by the ten largest. The sample consisted of CD4+ or CD8+ T cells sorted from blood, taken in a trial of the OX40 agonist ivuxolimab. These receptors were obtained from an adult with an advanced solid tumor such as melanoma, head and neck, liver or kidney cancer.

In its sample, this clone ranks as medium-sized. The chain combines TRBV29-1 with TRBJ1-5, with a possible D match to TRBD1 (6 bases). The CDR3 has 13 residues. V lost 4 bases and J lost 6, with 13 bases in between. Germline CDR1 SQVTM, CDR2 ANQGSEA. The DNA for the CDR3 is TGCAGCGTTGTCAGGGGCGAAGGTCAGCCCCAGCATTTT. Translated: CSVVRGEGQPQHF.

The V call is TRBV15, the J call TRBJ1-1; TRBD1 aligns across 8 bases. Looked up from germline, CDR1 is LNHNV and CDR2 is YYDKDF (reference sequence). Trimming cost V 0 bases and J 6 bases; bases outside gene matches: 6. The CDR3 has 15 residues. CDR3 nucleotides: TGTGCCACCAGCAGAGACAGGACAGGGATCGCTGAAGCTTTCTTT. Translated: CATSRDRTGIAEAFF.

This clone showed up just once. CDR3: CASRDGNNQPQHF. The CDR3, as DNA: TGTGCCAGCCGGGACGGCAACAATCAGCCCCAGCATTTT. The chain employs TRBV6-1 and TRBJ1-5; the D gene is possibly TRBD1 (5 bases). Germline V gene data show CDR1 as MNHNS and CDR2 as SASEGT. This CDR3 contains 13 residues. Trimming stripped 8 bases from V and 3 bases from J, with 11 bases between.

This chain joins TRBV7-2 and TRBJ2-1; 7 bases are a match to TRBD2. The length of the CDR3 is 15 residues. The germline CDR1 and CDR2 sequences are SGHTA and FQGNSA. Trimming cost V 2 bases and J 7 bases; bases outside gene matches: 8. CDR3 region: CASSLRRGGGNEQFF. In DNA form, the CDR3 reads TGTGCCAGCAGCTTACGGAGAGGCGGGGGAAATGAGCAGTTCTTC.

The chain is built from TRBV2 and TRBJ2-2; D uncertain. Germline loops: CDR1 SNHLY, CDR2 FYNNEI. V dropped 2 bases and J dropped 5 bases, with 3 bases sitting between them. The CDR3 extends over 12 amino acids. Here the CDR3 reads CASSEQTGELFF. Here the CDR3 DNA reads TGTGCCAGCAGTGAACAAACCGGGGAGCTGTTTTTT. Together with reference TRBV2 and TRBJ2-2, the CDR3 gives the full variable domain: EPEVTQTPSHQVTQMGQEVILRCVPISNHLYFYWYRQILGQKVEFLVSFYNNEISEKSEIFDDQFSVERPDGSNFTLKIRSTKLEDSAMYFCASSEQTGELFFGEGSRLTVL.

The sample holds one count of this clone. The rearrangement links TRBV25-1 to TRBJ1-1; a weak D match, TRBD1 (6 bases). The CDR3 contains 13 residues. Germline CDR1 and CDR2: MGHDK and SYGVNS. V shed 3 bases and J shed 5 bases, with 10 bases lying between them. CDR3 amino acids: CASSETGLTEAFF. CDR3 bases: TGTGCCAGCAGTGAGACAGGTCTGACTGAAGCTTTCTTT. The full variable domain, with the rest looked up from reference TRBV25-1 and TRBJ1-1, is EADIYQTPRYLVIGTGKKITLECSQTMGHDKMYWYQQDPGMELHLIHYSYGVNSTEKGDLSSESTVSRIRTEHFPLTLESARPSHTSQYLCASSETGLTEAFFGQGTRLTVV.

The chain combines TRBV18 with TRBJ2-1; the D is unclear. In germline, CDR1 is KGHSH, CDR2 LQKENI. Trimming left V 1 base short and J 0 bases short, with 16 bases between. The CDR3 contains 18 residues. CDR3 DNA: TGTGCCAGCTCACCACTCAGTCTCGTCCCCAGCTCCTACAATGAGCAGTTCTTC. This translates into CASSPLSLVPSSYNEQFF.

This clone was observed a handful of times. The chain is built from TRBV11-2 and TRBJ2-7; D is perhaps TRBD2 (6 bases). The ends were cut back, 5 bases at V and 6 bases at J, with 17 bases in the middle. CDR1 is SGHAT and CDR2 is FQNNGV in the germline V gene. The CDR3 runs to 14 residues. CDR3 DNA sequence: TGTGCCAGCAGCCATGCGGGATCCGGTCCCGAGCAGTACTTC. The encoded protein is CASSHAGSGPEQYF.

The rearrangement joins TRBV27 to TRBJ2-1; 9 nucleotides match TRBD2. Germline CDR1 and CDR2: MNHEY and SMNVEV (reference sequence). Losses at the gene ends were 5 bases for V and 5 bases for J; bases not matched to a gene: 7. The CDR3 extends over 15 amino acids. The CDR3 protein is CASSVAGAGDNEQFF. CDR3 in DNA: TGTGCCAGCAGTGTAGCGGGAGCCGGGGACAATGAGCAGTTCTTC.

The chain links TRBV6-5 to TRBJ1-2, with a weak D call TRBD1 (6 bases). CDR1 and CDR2 from the germline V gene are MNHEY and SVGAGI. V lost 5 bases to trimming and J lost 10 bases, with 17 bases between them. The CDR3 sequence is 13 residues long. The CDR3 sequence: CASSERGWKDYTF. The CDR3 DNA sequence: TGTGCCAGCAGTGAAAGGGGGTGGAAGGACTACACCTTC.

The rearrangement links TRBV6-9 to TRBJ2-7; D uncertain. Germline V CDR1 and CDR2: MNHGY, SVAAGI. Trimming left V 6 bases short and J 1 base short, with 13 bases between. The CDR3 runs 14 residues. The CDR3 region is CASSPKGRSYEQYF. CDR3 in DNA: TGTGCCAGCAGCCCCAAAGGTAGGTCCTACGAGCAGTACTTC.

V is TRBV10-3 and J is TRBJ2-4, with 10 bases matching TRBD2. The CDR3 sequence is 17 residues long. Per germline, CDR1 ENHRY and CDR2 SYGVKD. V lost 0 bases, J lost 9 bases, and 11 bases stayed unmatched. The DNA for the CDR3 is TGTGCCATCAGTGAGTCGCGGACTAGCGGACTTGGGGGCATTCAGTACTTC. Its protein is CAISESRTSGLGGIQYF.

The rearrangement joins TRBV18 to TRBJ1-1; no firm D call. V was shortened by 1 base and J by 8 bases, with 11 bases between the two germline ends. The CDR3 is made up of 13 amino acids. Germline V gene data show CDR1 as KGHSH and CDR2 as LQKENI. The CDR3 DNA sequence: TGTGCCAGCTCACCACAGGGTAGATCAGAAGCTTTCTTT. Amino acid sequence: CASSPQGRSEAFF.

The chain combines TRBV11-2 with TRBJ2-7; TRBD2 aligns across 8 bases. The CDR3 contains 15 residues. With V trimmed by 5 bases and J by 4 bases, 10 bases remained unmatched. Per germline, CDR1 SGHAT and CDR2 FQNNGV. CDR3: CASSNQAGVRYEQYF. The CDR3 DNA sequence: TGTGCCAGCAGCAACCAAGCGGGAGTCAGGTACGAGCAGTACTTC.

This clone has a handful of counts. V is TRBV6-5 and J is TRBJ1-6; no clear D. CDR3 length equals 15 residues. The germline gives CDR1 MNHEY, CDR2 SVGAGI. V lost 0 bases and J lost 7, with 10 bases in between. CDR3 nucleotide sequence: TGTGCCAGCAGTTACTCAGCAGCTCTCAATTCACCCCTCCACTTT. Translating it yields CASSYSAALNSPLHF.

The V call is TRBV2, the J call TRBJ2-5, with 8 bases aligning to TRBD2. The CDR3 is made up of 13 amino acids. Germline V gene data show CDR1 as SNHLY and CDR2 as FYNNEI. After removal of 5 bases from V and 5 bases from J, the junction contained 4 bases not matched to a gene. CDR3 protein: CASSPRLAETQYF. The CDR3 nucleotides read TGTGCCAGCAGTCCGAGACTAGCGGAGACCCAGTACTTC.

The chain couples TRBV4-2 to TRBJ1-1, with TRBD1 as a possible D gene (5 bases). CDR1 and CDR2 from the germline V gene are LGHNA and YNFKEQ. V lost 0 bases and J lost 4, with 6 bases in between. This CDR3 is 13 amino acids long. The CDR3 DNA sequence: TGTGCCAGCAGCCAAGATAGGGGCACTGAAGCTTTCTTT. Residues: CASSQDRGTEAFF.

This rearrangement joins TRBV11-2 to TRBJ2-5, with TRBD1 identical over 7 bases. V trimming: 5 bases; J trimming: 2 bases; junction bases outside the gene matches: 8. Germline CDR1 and CDR2: SGHAT and FQNNGV. The CDR3 is 15 residues long. CDR3: CASSPRTGSQETQYF. The CDR3 DNA sequence: TGTGCCAGCAGCCCCCGGACAGGATCACAAGAGACCCAGTACTTC.

This clone occurred a few times. J is TRBJ2-5 and V is TRBV6-5, with TRBD1 matching over 8 bases. The CDR3 length is 16 residues. The V gene end was trimmed by 2 bases and the J gene end by 2 bases; junction bases not matched to a gene: 7. Germline CDR1 reads MNHEY; CDR2 reads SVGAGI. Here the CDR3 reads CASSYHRTGFQETQYF. Written as DNA, the CDR3 is TGTGCCAGCAGTTACCACCGGACAGGGTTTCAAGAGACCCAGTACTTC.

The rearrangement links TRBV19 to TRBJ2-1; D may be TRBD2 (5 bases). Trimming left V 7 bases short and J 0 bases short, with 16 bases between. This CDR3 is 16 amino acids long. The germline V gene has CDR1 LNHDA and CDR2 SQIVND (reference sequence). CDR3 sequence reads: CASKGLSASSYNEQFF. The CDR3 DNA is TGTGCCAGTAAAGGACTGTCCGCGAGCTCCTACAATGAGCAGTTCTTC.

This clone was seen only once. The chain joins TRBV5-6 to TRBJ2-3, with D unclear. CDR3 length equals 13 residues. Trimming took 3 bases from V and 2 from J, leaving 7 bases between them. Per germline, CDR1 SGHDT and CDR2 YYEEEE. This CDR3 is CASSSDLTDTQYF. In DNA, the CDR3 is TGTGCCAGCAGCTCAGACCTCACAGATACGCAGTATTTT. Full variable domain (outside the CDR3, taken from reference TRBV5-6 and TRBJ2-3): DAGVTQSPTHLIKTRGQQVTLRCSPKSGHDTVSWYQQALGQGPQFIFQYYEEEERQRGNFPDRFSGHQFPNYSSELNVNALLLGDSALYLCASSSDLTDTQYFGPGTRLTVL.